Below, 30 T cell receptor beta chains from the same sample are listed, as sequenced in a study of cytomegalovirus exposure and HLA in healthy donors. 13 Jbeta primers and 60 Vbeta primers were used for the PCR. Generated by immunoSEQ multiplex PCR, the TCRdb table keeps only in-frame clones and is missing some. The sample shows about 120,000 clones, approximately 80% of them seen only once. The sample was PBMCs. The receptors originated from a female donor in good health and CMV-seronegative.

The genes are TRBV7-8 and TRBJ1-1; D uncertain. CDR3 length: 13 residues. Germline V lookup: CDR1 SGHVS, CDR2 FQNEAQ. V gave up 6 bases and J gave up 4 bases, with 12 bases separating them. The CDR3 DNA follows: TGTGCCAGCAGGCCAGGCGAGGGCACTGAAGCTTTCTTT. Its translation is CASRPGEGTEAFF.

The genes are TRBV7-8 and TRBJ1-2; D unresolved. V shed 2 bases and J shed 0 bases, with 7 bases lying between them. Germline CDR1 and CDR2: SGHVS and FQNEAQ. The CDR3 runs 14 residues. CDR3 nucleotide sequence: TGTGCCAGCAGCTTAACTACTGCTAACTATGGCTACACCTTC. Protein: CASSLTTANYGYTF.

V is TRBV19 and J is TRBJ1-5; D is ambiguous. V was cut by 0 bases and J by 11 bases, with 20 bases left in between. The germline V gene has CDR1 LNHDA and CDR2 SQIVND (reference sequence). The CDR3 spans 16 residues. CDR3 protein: CASSIDEVSARGAQHF. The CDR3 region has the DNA TGTGCCAGTAGTATAGATGAAGTGTCGGCCCGCGGGGCCCAGCATTTT.

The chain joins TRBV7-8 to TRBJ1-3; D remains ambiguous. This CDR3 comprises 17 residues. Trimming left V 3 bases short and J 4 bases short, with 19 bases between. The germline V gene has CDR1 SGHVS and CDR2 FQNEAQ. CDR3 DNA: TGTGCCAGCAGCTTCGCAACCAATCCCGTCGGGGGAAACACCATATATTTT. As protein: CASSFATNPVGGNTIYF.

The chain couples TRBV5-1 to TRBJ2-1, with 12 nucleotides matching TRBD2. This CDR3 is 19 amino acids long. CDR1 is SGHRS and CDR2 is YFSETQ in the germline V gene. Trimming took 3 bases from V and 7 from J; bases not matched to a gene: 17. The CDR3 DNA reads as TGCGCCAGCAGCTGGGGCCTTAGACTAGCGGGGGCCCCCTTGAATGAGCAGTTCTTC. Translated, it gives CASSWGLRLAGAPLNEQFF.

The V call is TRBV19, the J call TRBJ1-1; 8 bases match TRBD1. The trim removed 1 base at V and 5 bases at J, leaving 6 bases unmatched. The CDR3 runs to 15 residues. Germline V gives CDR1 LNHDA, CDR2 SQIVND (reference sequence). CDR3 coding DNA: TGTGCCAGTAGTATAGTCCCAGGGGGCCGTACTGAAGCTTTCTTT. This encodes CASSIVPGGRTEAFF.

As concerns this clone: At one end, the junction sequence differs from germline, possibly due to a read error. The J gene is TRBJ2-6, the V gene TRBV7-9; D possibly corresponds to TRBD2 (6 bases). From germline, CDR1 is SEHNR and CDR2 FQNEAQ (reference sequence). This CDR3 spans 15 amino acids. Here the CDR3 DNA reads TGTTCCAGCAGCTTTTCGGGGGCTGGGGCCAACGTCCTGACTTTC. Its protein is CSSSFSGAGANVLTF.

CDR3 sequence (DNA): TGTGCCAGCAGTGCACGACAGGGGGCGAACTATGGCTACACCTTC. Protein sequence: CASSARQGANYGYTF. The rearrangement uses TRBV2 and TRBJ1-2; 10 bases map to TRBD1. The ends lost 4 bases at V and 2 bases at J; junction bases unmatched: 4. CDR1 and CDR2 from the germline V gene are SNHLY and FYNNEI. The CDR3 length is 15 residues.

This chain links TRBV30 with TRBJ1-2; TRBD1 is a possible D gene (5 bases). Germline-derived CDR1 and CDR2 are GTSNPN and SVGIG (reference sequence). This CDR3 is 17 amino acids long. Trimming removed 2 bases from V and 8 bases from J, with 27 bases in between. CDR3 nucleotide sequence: TGTGCCTGGAGTTGGGCCCCGTGGGGGACGGGAGGAGGGGGCTACACCTTC. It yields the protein CAWSWAPWGTGGGGYTF.

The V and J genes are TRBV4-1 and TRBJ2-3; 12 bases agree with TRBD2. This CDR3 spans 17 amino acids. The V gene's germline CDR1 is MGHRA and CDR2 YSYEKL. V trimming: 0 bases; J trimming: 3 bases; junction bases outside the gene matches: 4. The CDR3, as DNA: TGCGCCAGCAGCCAAGACGGACTAGCGGGGTTAACAGATACGCAGTATTTT. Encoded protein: CASSQDGLAGLTDTQYF.

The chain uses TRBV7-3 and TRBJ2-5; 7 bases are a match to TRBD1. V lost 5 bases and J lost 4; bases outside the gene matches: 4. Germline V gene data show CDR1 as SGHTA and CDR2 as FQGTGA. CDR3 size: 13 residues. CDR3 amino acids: CASSTRQGETQYF. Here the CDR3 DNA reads TGTGCCAGCAGCACTCGACAGGGAGAGACCCAGTACTTC.

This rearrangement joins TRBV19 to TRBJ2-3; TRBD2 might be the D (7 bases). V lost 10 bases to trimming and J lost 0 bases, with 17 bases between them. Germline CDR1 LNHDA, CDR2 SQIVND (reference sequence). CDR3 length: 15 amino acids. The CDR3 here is CATQGGGRSTDTQYF. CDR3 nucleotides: TGTGCCACACAGGGCGGGGGTCGGAGCACAGATACGCAGTATTTT.

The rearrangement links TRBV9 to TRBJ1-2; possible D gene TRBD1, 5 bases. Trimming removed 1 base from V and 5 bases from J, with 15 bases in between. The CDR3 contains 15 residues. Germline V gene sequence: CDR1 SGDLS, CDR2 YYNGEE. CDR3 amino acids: CASSVRPGPLYGYTF. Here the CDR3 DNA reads TGTGCCAGCAGCGTACGCCCAGGGCCCCTATATGGCTACACCTTC.

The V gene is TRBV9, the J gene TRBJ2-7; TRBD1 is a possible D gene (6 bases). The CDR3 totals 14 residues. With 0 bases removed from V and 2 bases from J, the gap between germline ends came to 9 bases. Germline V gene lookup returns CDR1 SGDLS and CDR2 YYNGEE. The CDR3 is CASSVDRDTYEQYF. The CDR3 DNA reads TGTGCCAGCAGCGTAGACAGGGATACCTACGAGCAGTACTTC. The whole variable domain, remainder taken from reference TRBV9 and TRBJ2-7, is DSGVTQTPKHLITATGQRVTLRCSPRSGDLSVYWYQQSLDQGLQFLIQYYNGEERAKGNILERFSAQQFPDLHSELNLSSLELGDSALYFCASSVDRDTYEQYFGPGTRLTVT.

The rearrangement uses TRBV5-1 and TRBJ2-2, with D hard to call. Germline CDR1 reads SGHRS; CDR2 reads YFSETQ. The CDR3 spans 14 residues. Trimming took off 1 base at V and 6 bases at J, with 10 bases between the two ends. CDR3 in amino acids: CASSLRWQAGELFF. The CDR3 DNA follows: TGCGCCAGCAGCTTGAGATGGCAGGCCGGGGAGCTGTTTTTT. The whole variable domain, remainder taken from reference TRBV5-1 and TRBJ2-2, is KAGVTQTPRYLIKTRGQQVTLSCSPISGHRSVSWYQQTPGQGLQFLFEYFSETQRNKGNFPGRFSGRQFSNSRSEMNVSTLELGDSALYLCASSLRWQAGELFFGEGSRLTVL.

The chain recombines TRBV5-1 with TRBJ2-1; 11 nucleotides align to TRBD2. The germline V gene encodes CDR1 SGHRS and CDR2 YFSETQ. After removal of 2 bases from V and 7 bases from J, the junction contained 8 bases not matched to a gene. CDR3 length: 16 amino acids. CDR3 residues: CASSLSGTSGSNEQFF. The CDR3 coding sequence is TGCGCCAGCAGCTTATCCGGGACTAGCGGCTCTAATGAGCAGTTCTTC.

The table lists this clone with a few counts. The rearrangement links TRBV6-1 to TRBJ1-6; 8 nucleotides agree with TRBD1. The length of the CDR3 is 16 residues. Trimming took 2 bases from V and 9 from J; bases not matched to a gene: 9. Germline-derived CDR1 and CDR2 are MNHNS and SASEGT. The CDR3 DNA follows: TGTGCCAGCAGTGAATTAGGCAGGGGGCGCTCTTCACCCCTCCACTTT. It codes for CASSELGRGRSSPLHF.

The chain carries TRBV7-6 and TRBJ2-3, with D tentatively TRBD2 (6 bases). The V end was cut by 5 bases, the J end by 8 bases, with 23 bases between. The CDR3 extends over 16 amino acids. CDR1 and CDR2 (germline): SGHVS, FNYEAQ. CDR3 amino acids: CASSPITLGGHGTQYF. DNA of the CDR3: TGTGCCAGCAGCCCCATTACGCTGGGAGGACACGGTACGCAGTATTTT. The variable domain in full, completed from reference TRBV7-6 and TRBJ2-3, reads GAGVSQSPRYKVTKRGQDVALRCDPISGHVSLYWYRQALGQGPEFLTYFNYEAQQDKSGLPNDRFSAERPEGSISTLTIQRTEQRDSAMYRCASSPITLGGHGTQYFGPGTRLTVL.

The DNA for the CDR3 is TGTGCCAGCAGCCAAGAGTCGGCCGGGGAGCTGTTTTTT. This translates into CASSQESAGELFF. The J gene is TRBJ2-2, the V gene TRBV14, with D unclear. The CDR3 extends over 13 amino acids. Trimming removed 0 bases from V and 6 bases from J, with 5 bases in between. Germline values: CDR1 SGHDN, CDR2 FVKESK.

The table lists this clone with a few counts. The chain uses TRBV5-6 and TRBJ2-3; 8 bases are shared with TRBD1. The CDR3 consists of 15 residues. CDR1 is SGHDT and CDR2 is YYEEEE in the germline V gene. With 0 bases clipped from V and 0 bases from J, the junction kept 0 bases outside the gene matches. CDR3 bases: TGTGCCAGCAGCTTGGGACAGGGGAGCACAGATACGCAGTATTTT. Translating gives CASSLGQGSTDTQYF.

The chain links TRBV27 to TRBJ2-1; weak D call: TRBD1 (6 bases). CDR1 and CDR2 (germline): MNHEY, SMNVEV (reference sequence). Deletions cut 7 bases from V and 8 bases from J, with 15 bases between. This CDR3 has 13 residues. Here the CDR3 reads CASKRGSRDEQFF. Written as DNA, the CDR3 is TGTGCCAGCAAAAGGGGGTCTAGGGATGAGCAGTTCTTC.

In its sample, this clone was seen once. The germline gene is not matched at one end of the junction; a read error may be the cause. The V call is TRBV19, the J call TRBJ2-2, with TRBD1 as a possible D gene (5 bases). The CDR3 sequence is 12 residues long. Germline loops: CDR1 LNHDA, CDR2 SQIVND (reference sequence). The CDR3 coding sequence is TGTGCCTGTAGGGGCCTCGAGGGGGAGCTGTTTTTT. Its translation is CACRGLEGELFF.

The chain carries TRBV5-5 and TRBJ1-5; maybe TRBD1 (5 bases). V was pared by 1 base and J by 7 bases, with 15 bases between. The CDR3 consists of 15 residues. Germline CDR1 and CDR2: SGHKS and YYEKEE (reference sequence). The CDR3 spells CASSLRDLEAQPQHF. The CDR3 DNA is TGTGCCAGCAGCTTGCGGGACTTGGAGGCCCAGCCCCAGCATTTT. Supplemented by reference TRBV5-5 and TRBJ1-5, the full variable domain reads DAGVTQSPTHLIKTRGQQVTLRCSPISGHKSVSWYQQVLGQGPQFIFQYYEKEERGRGNFPDRFSARQFPNYSSELNVNALLLGDSALYLCASSLRDLEAQPQHFGDGTRLSIL.

DNA for the CDR3: TGTGCCAGCCGACACCTCTCTACAAACAATGAGCAGTTCTTC. This translates into CASRHLSTNNEQFF. This rearrangement joins TRBV19 to TRBJ2-1; D remains unclear. V was shortened by 9 bases and J by 5 bases, with 17 bases between the two germline ends. Germline V CDR1 and CDR2: LNHDA, SQIVND (reference sequence). This CDR3 has 14 residues.

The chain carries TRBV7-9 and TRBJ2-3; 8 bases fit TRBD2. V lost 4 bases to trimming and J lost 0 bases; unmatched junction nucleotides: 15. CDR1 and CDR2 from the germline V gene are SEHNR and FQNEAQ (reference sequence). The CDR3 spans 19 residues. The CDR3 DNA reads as TGTGCCAGCAGCTCGGGGGGGGAGGGATCGGCACCGAGCACAGATACGCAGTATTTT. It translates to CASSSGGEGSAPSTDTQYF.

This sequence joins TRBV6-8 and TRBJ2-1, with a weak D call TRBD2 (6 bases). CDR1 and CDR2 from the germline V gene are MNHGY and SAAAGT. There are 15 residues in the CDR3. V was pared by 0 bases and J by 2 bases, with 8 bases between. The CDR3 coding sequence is TGTGCCAGCAGTTACTCCCGGGGGACCTACAATGAGCAGTTCTTC. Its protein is CASSYSRGTYNEQFF.

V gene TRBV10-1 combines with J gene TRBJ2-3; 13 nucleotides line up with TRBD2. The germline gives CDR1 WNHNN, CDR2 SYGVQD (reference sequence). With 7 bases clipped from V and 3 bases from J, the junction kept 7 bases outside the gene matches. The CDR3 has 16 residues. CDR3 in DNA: TGCGCCAGCAATCGACTAGCGGGGGGATGGACAGATACGCAGTATTTT. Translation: CASNRLAGGWTDTQYF.

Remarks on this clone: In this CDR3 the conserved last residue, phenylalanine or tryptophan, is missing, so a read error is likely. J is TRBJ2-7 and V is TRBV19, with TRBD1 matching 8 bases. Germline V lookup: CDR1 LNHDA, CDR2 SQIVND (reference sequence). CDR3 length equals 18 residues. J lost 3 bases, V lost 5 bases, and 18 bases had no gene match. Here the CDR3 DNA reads TGTGCCAGTAGTGTCTCCGGGACAGGCATTAAGTTTCGCTACGAGCAGTACCTC. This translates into CASSVSGTGIKFRYEQYL.

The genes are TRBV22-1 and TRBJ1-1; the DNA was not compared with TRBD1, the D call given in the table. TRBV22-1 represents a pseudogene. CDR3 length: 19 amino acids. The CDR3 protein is CPGSARDRGLVVADVEAFF. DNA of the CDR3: TGTCCTGGGAGCGCACGAGACAGGGGGCTAGTAGTGGCGGATGTTGAAGCTTTCTTT.

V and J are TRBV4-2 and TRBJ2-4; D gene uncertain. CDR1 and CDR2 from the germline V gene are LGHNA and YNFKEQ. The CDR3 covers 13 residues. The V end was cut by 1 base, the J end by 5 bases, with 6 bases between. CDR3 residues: CASSQVSENIQYF. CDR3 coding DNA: TGTGCCAGCAGCCAAGTTTCGGAAAACATTCAGTACTTC.